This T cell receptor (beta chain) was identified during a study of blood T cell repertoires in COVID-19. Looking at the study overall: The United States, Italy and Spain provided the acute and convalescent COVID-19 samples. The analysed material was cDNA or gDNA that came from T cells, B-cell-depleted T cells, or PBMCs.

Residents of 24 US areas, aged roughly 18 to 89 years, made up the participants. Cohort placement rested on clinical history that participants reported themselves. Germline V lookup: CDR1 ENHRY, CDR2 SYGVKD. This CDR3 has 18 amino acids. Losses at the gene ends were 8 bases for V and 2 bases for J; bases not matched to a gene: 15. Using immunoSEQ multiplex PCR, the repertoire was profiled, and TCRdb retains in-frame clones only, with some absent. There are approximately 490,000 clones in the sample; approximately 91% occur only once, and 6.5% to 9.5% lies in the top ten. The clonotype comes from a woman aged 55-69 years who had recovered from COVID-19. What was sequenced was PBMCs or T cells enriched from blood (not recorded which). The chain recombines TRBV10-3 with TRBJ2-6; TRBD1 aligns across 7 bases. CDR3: CAIGSNRGSPPGANVLTF. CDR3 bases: TGTGCCATCGGTTCTAACAGGGGCTCTCCACCTGGGGCCAACGTCCTGACTTTC.